One sample yielded the 26 T cell receptor beta chains listed below, sequenced in a study of cytomegalovirus exposure and HLA in healthy donors. This PCR relied on a set of 60 Vbeta primers and 13 Jbeta primers. The table came from immunoSEQ multiplex PCR; TCRdb's copy has only in-frame clones and leaves some out. The sample shows 90,000 to 110,000 clones, nearly 85% of them seen only once. Sequencing was performed on PBMCs. The receptors shown here come from a man in his late teens or twenties in good health and CMV-seronegative.

The chain uses TRBV4-3 and TRBJ1-1, with 8 positions matching TRBD1. The CDR3 extends over 14 amino acids. V gave up 0 bases and J gave up 12 bases; unmatched junction bases: 9. Germline assignment: CDR1 LGHNA and CDR2 YSLEER. The CDR3, as DNA: TGCGCCAGCAGCCAAGATAGGACAGGGCCGGTGTCTTTCTTT. Translation gives CASSQDRTGPVSFF.

The chain has TRBV28 and TRBJ2-7; D perhaps matches TRBD1 (8 bases). CDR3 size: 14 residues. V was shortened by 8 bases and J by 3 bases, with 17 bases between the two germline ends. In germline, CDR1 is MDHEN, CDR2 SYDVKM. In DNA, the CDR3 is TGTGCCAGCGGGGGGGGACAGGATGACTACGAGCAGTACTTC. It yields the protein CASGGGQDDYEQYF.

This clone was seen once. V is TRBV19 and J is TRBJ1-2; TRBD1 is a possible D gene (6 bases). Germline V gives CDR1 LNHDA, CDR2 SQIVND (reference sequence). The CDR3 runs 13 residues. Trimming stripped 3 bases from V and 11 bases from J, with 16 bases between. The CDR3 here is CASSINRESGYTF. In DNA, the CDR3 is TGTGCCAGTAGTATCAACAGGGAATCGGGTTACACCTTC. Together with reference TRBV19 and TRBJ1-2, the CDR3 gives the full variable domain: DGGITQSPKYLFRKEGQNVTLSCEQNLNHDAMYWYRQDPGQGLRLIYYSQIVNDFQKGDIAEGYSVSREKKESFPLTVTSAQKNPTAFYLCASSINRESGYTFGSGTRLTVV.

The chain links TRBV27 to TRBJ2-1; maybe TRBD2 (5 bases). Trimming left V 1 base short and J 8 bases short, with 9 bases between. The germline V gene has CDR1 MNHEY and CDR2 SMNVEV (reference sequence). The CDR3 extends over 13 amino acids. CDR3 nucleotides: TGTGCCAGCAGTTTATATGCGAGGGATGAGCAGTTCTTC. Protein product: CASSLYARDEQFF.

V gene TRBV25-1 combines with J gene TRBJ2-4; maybe TRBD2 (6 bases). The length of the CDR3 is 15 residues. The germline V gene encodes CDR1 MGHDK and CDR2 SYGVNS. With 4 bases removed from V and 8 bases from J, the gap between germline ends came to 18 bases. This CDR3 reads CASSASLSRGDIQYF. DNA of the CDR3: TGTGCCAGCAGTGCCTCCTTGAGTCGCGGGGACATTCAGTACTTC.

This chain joins TRBV7-2 and TRBJ2-6; possibly TRBD1 for D (5 bases). CDR1 and CDR2 from the germline V gene are SGHTA and FQGNSA. The V gene lost 3 bases and the J gene lost 2 bases, with 14 bases spanning the gap. The CDR3 runs 17 residues. The CDR3: CASSLAGSSPGANVLTF. The CDR3 DNA follows: TGTGCCAGCAGCTTGGCAGGGTCCTCCCCTGGGGCCAACGTCCTGACTTTC.

This chain joins TRBV6-5 and TRBJ2-7; TRBD1 might be the D (6 bases). V lost 6 bases and J lost 2, with 14 bases in between. The CDR3 has 14 residues. In germline, CDR1 is MNHEY, CDR2 SVGAGI. CDR3 region: CASSGYGTPYEQYF. The CDR3 DNA follows: TGTGCCAGCAGCGGTTACGGGACACCCTACGAGCAGTACTTC.

The genes are TRBV7-3 and TRBJ2-5, with 8 bases lining up with TRBD1. The CDR3 covers 15 residues. Per the germline V gene, CDR1 is SGHTA and CDR2 is FQGTGA. Trimming removed 2 bases from V and 4 bases from J; junction bases left unmatched: 6. CDR3: CASSLQGQVPETQYF. CDR3 nucleotides: TGTGCCAGCAGCTTACAGGGACAGGTGCCAGAGACCCAGTACTTC.

CDR3 residues: CASSQGTNTGELFF. In DNA form, the CDR3 reads TGCGCCAGCAGCCAAGGGACTAACACCGGGGAGCTGTTTTTT. The rearrangement joins TRBV4-3 to TRBJ2-2; weak D call: TRBD2 (5 bases). The CDR3 runs 14 residues. Germline V gene data show CDR1 as LGHNA and CDR2 as YSLEER. V was pared by 1 base and J by 2 bases, with 5 bases between.

The rearrangement uses TRBV28 and TRBJ2-7, with unresolved D. V was cut by 9 bases and J by 3 bases, with 12 bases left in between. Germline values: CDR1 MDHEN, CDR2 SYDVKM. The CDR3 sequence is 12 residues long. The CDR3 DNA is TGTGCCAGTTTAGCCGTTGACTACGAGCAGTACTTC. Translated, it gives CASLAVDYEQYF.

The J gene is TRBJ2-1, the V gene TRBV19, with 7 bases identical to TRBD1. Germline V CDR1 and CDR2: LNHDA, SQIVND (reference sequence). V lost 7 bases, J lost 0 bases, and 9 bases stayed unmatched. The CDR3 is 16 amino acids. CDR3 coding DNA: TGTGCCAGTAACCCCCCCGGGACAGTCTCCTACAATGAGCAGTTCTTC. Protein: CASNPPGTVSYNEQFF. Full variable domain (remainder filled in from reference TRBV19 and TRBJ2-1): DGGITQSPKYLFRKEGQNVTLSCEQNLNHDAMYWYRQDPGQGLRLIYYSQIVNDFQKGDIAEGYSVSREKKESFPLTVTSAQKNPTAFYLCASNPPGTVSYNEQFFGPGTRLTVL.

V usage is TRBV29-1 and J usage is TRBJ1-2; 9 nucleotides line up with TRBD1. The V gene end was trimmed by 3 bases and the J gene end by 3 bases; junction bases not matched to a gene: 2. Germline CDR1 is SQVTM and CDR2 is ANQGSEA. CDR3 length: 13 amino acids. The CDR3 region is CSVETGGDYGYTF. The CDR3 DNA is TGCAGCGTTGAGACAGGGGGAGACTATGGCTACACCTTC.

The chain joins TRBV2 to TRBJ2-7, with D possibly matching TRBD2 (6 bases). Per germline, CDR1 SNHLY and CDR2 FYNNEI. This CDR3 has 15 amino acids. Trimming shortened V by 1 base and J by 3 bases, and 13 bases separated the two germline ends. CDR3 in DNA: TGTGCCAGCAGTGAAGTAGCGGCCGATTTCTACGAGCAGTACTTC. It translates to CASSEVAADFYEQYF.

V is TRBV29-1 and J is TRBJ1-5; 9 bases map to TRBD1. This CDR3 spans 13 amino acids. The germline CDR1 and CDR2 sequences are SQVTM and ANQGSEA. Trimming cost V 6 bases and J 0 bases; bases outside gene matches: 0. CDR3 sequence (DNA): TGCAGCGTGGGACAGGGTAGCAATCAGCCCCAGCATTTT. Amino acid sequence: CSVGQGSNQPQHF.

The chain uses TRBV6-5 and TRBJ2-7; maybe TRBD1 (6 bases). Germline CDR1 MNHEY, CDR2 SVGAGI. The CDR3 consists of 14 residues. The V end was cut by 0 bases, the J end by 1 base, with 7 bases between. CDR3 DNA sequence: TGTGCCAGCAGTTACTCCCAGGGGTCCTACGAGCAGTACTTC. Translated: CASSYSQGSYEQYF.

As for this clone: Other DNA sequences within the sample encode an identical CDR3. The chain couples TRBV27 to TRBJ2-7; no clear D gene. Between the trimmed V and J ends, which lost 2 bases and 0 bases, there was a span of 5 bases. Germline V gene lookup returns CDR1 MNHEY and CDR2 SMNVEV (reference sequence). The CDR3 extends over 13 amino acids. The CDR3 nucleotides are TGTGCCAGCAGTTTAGGCGGCTCCTACGAGCAGTACTTC. Protein sequence: CASSLGGSYEQYF.

The J gene is TRBJ2-7, the V gene TRBV6-5; 11 nucleotides match TRBD1. Germline CDR1 and CDR2: MNHEY and SVGAGI. After removal of 5 bases from V and 4 bases from J, the junction contained 4 bases not matched to a gene. The CDR3 has 14 residues. DNA for the CDR3: TGTGCCAGCAGTGCCTGGGACAGGGGGTACGAGCAGTACTTC. Residues: CASSAWDRGYEQYF.

This chain links TRBV11-2 with TRBJ2-5, with TRBD2 identical over 8 bases. CDR1 is SGHAT and CDR2 is FQNNGV in the germline V gene. The CDR3 loop spans 16 amino acids. V trimming: 7 bases; J trimming: 0 bases; junction bases outside the gene matches: 10. CDR3 coding DNA: TGTGCCAGCATCCGAACGGCTAGCGGGTACCAAGAGACCCAGTACTTC. Translation gives CASIRTASGYQETQYF.

The chain joins TRBV11-2 to TRBJ1-2; 7 bases line up with TRBD1. Trimming took 5 bases from V and 4 from J; bases not matched to a gene: 7. Germline-derived CDR1 and CDR2 are SGHAT and FQNNGV. The CDR3 has 14 residues. CDR3 protein: CASSTRDSPYGYTF. CDR3 nucleotides: TGTGCCAGCAGCACAAGGGACAGCCCCTATGGCTACACCTTC.

The chain is built from TRBV11-3 and TRBJ2-1; 10 bases match TRBD1. CDR1 is SGHNT, CDR2 YENEEA, per germline. V lost 3 bases, J lost 6 bases, and 11 bases stayed unmatched. This CDR3 region has 17 residues. CDR3 DNA sequence: TGTGCCAGCAGCTTGGGACAGGGGAAGACGTACGGCAATGAGCAGTTCTTC. Protein: CASSLGQGKTYGNEQFF.

The chain has TRBV7-2 and TRBJ2-1; TRBD2 matches at 10 bases. With 5 bases clipped from V and 8 bases from J, the junction kept 9 bases outside the gene matches. Germline V gene data show CDR1 as SGHTA and CDR2 as FQGNSA. The CDR3 totals 15 residues. CDR3 in amino acids: CASSPPGLASDEQFF. The CDR3 DNA sequence: TGTGCCAGCAGCCCACCGGGACTAGCGAGCGATGAGCAGTTCTTC.

This sequence joins TRBV15 and TRBJ1-2, with no clear D. Germline assignment: CDR1 LNHNV and CDR2 YYDKDF (reference sequence). The CDR3 runs to 15 residues. V was trimmed by 1 base and J by 4 bases, leaving 13 bases between them. Written as DNA, the CDR3 is TGTGCCACCAGCAGAGTCTCAGCGGAGGCCTATGGCTACACCTTC. This codes for CATSRVSAEAYGYTF.

This clone was detected only once. The V call is TRBV14, the J call TRBJ2-2; no clear D gene. This CDR3 region has 15 residues. Germline V gene sequence: CDR1 SGHDN, CDR2 FVKESK. V lost 0 bases and J 1 base, leaving 6 bases between the germline ends. CDR3 sequence (DNA): TGTGCCAGCAGCCAAGAACTCTTGAACACCGGGGAGCTGTTTTTT. Translation gives CASSQELLNTGELFF.

This chain links TRBV29-1 with TRBJ2-7; no clear D. Trimming took off 4 bases at V and 5 bases at J, with 12 bases between the two ends. The CDR3 runs 12 residues. The germline CDR1 and CDR2 sequences are SQVTM and ANQGSEA. CDR3 region: CSVGSYLHEQYF. The CDR3 nucleotides are TGCAGCGTTGGTTCCTATCTGCACGAGCAGTACTTC.

The chain links TRBV6-1 to TRBJ2-1; D is undetermined. Deletions cut 4 bases from V and 6 bases from J, with 13 bases between. The CDR3 runs 14 residues. Germline V gene lookup returns CDR1 MNHNS and CDR2 SASEGT. The CDR3 nucleotides read TGTGCCAGCAGTGCCGACCCAACGGGCAATGAGCAGTTCTTC. Protein: CASSADPTGNEQFF.

This clone has just a few counts. The chain recombines TRBV4-1 with TRBJ1-6; D is unresolved. The CDR3 sequence is 13 residues long. The germline V gene encodes CDR1 MGHRA and CDR2 YSYEKL. V lost 1 base and J lost 8, with 6 bases in between. The CDR3 bases are TGCGCCAGCAGCCAAGCCCGAGATTCACCCCTCCACTTT. Translated: CASSQARDSPLHF.